Here is one TCR beta chain with its context. Its antigen is as yet unknown. This record comes from a study of T cells in localized non-small cell lung cancer. V lost 0 bases, J lost 0 bases, and 6 bases lay in between. The CDR3 loop spans 14 amino acids. CDR1 is SGHRS and CDR2 is YFSETQ in the germline V gene. Findings of the study overall: Clonality of T cells reached its maximum in uninvolved adjacent lung, surpassing tumor. Adjacent lung tissue had a median approximately 57 of the top 100 clones found in the tumor.

Libraries were prepared by immunoSEQ multiplex PCR; TCRdb keeps only in-frame clonotypes and omits some of them. The sample holds some 2,400 clones; around a quarter are singletons and the top ten take around 16%. The chain links TRBV5-1 to TRBJ1-1; D gene uncertain. The clonotype originates from a male donor older than 55 with stage III squamous cell lung carcinoma. This specimen was lung tumor tissue, taken before any cancer treatment. CDR3 amino acids: CASSLVSMNTEAFF. The CDR3 nucleotides read TGCGCCAGCAGCTTGGTGAGCATGAACACTGAAGCTTTCTTT.